This T cell receptor beta chain appears in the sequencing data of a study of identical twins. Germline V gene data show CDR1 as MGHRA and CDR2 as YSYEKL. Trimming shortened V by 4 bases and J by 2 bases, and 15 bases separated the two germline ends. The CDR3 is 15 amino acids. One entry per CDR3 protein, called by TCRdb with MiXCR from the 5' RACE reads. The data hold fewer than 250,000 distinct CDR3 sequences, with approximately 8% observed a single time. Overall study findings and caveats: Researchers caution that invariant MAIT and iNKT cells could partly confound zero-insertion analyses.

A remark on this clonotype: The antigen remains unidentified.

These same records also appear under a second study, on yellow fever vaccine responses in identical twins.

The receptor's source is a woman aged 18-30 years in good health. The source material was CD8+ T cells sorted from blood. The chain joins TRBV4-1 to TRBJ2-7, with TRBD2 as a possible D gene (5 bases). The CDR3 DNA sequence: TGCGCCAGCAGCCGCGGACTGGACGGAACCTACGAGCAGTACTTC. Protein product: CASSRGLDGTYEQYF.